The 5 T cell receptor beta chains given below trace back to one sample, sequenced in a study of CD8 T cells in ankylosing spondylitis. From the 5' RACE reads, TCRdb called clonotypes with MiXCR, one entry per CDR3 protein. The sample holds more than 150,000 distinct CDR3 sequences; over 10% are singletons and the top ten take approximately 17%. Sequenced: blood, either unsorted or a sorted T cell fraction (not recorded which). These receptors originate from a male donor with ankylosing spondylitis or in good health (not recorded which).

This clonotype showed up just a few times. The chain couples TRBV30 to TRBJ2-3, with D perhaps TRBD2 (5 bases). CDR1 and CDR2 (germline): GTSNPN, SVGIG (reference sequence). V dropped 7 bases and J dropped 4 bases, with 9 bases sitting between them. The CDR3 has 11 amino acids. The CDR3 sequence: CAFLAADTQYF. CDR3 DNA sequence: TGTGCCTTCCTAGCCGCAGATACGCAGTATTTT. Full variable domain (remainder filled in from reference TRBV30 and TRBJ2-3): SQTIHQWPATLVQPVGSPLSLECTVEGTSNPNLYWYRQAAGRGLQLLFYSVGIGQISSEVPQNLSASRPQDRQFILSSKKLLLSDSGFYLCAFLAADTQYFGPGTRLTVL.

V gene TRBV12-3 or TRBV12-4 combines with J gene TRBJ2-1; D may match TRBD1 or TRBD2 (5 bases each). The V gene lost 10 bases and the J gene lost 7 bases, with 11 bases spanning the gap. The CDR3 runs 11 residues. CDR3 coding DNA: TGTGCCATCCGGTGGGGGAATGAGCAGTTCTTC. Translation: CAIRWGNEQFF.

This clonotype was seen repeatedly, ten times or more. V usage is TRBV12-3 or TRBV12-4 and J usage is TRBJ2-5; 13 bases match TRBD2. This CDR3 has 15 residues. V shed 6 bases and J 10 bases; nucleotides not matched to a gene: 11. In nucleotides, the CDR3 is TGTGCCAGCAGCGGCCCGGGACTAGCGGGGTCCGGCCAGTACTTC. Translation gives CASSGPGLAGSGQYF.

CDR3 nucleotides: TGCGCCAGCAGCCCATACCAGGGGTACGAGCAGTACTTC. Its translation: CASSPYQGYEQYF. The chain is built from TRBV5-1 and TRBJ2-7, with D possibly TRBD1 on 6 matching bases. The germline V and J ends were trimmed by 4 bases and 4 bases, with 12 bases remaining between them. Germline CDR1 and CDR2: SGHRS and YFSETQ. CDR3 length: 13 amino acids.

This clonotype was counted a few times. The chain is built from TRBV5-1 and TRBJ2-4; D is perhaps TRBD1 or TRBD2 (6 bases each). The germline V and J ends were trimmed by 0 bases and 8 bases, with 18 bases remaining between them. Germline V gives CDR1 SGHRS, CDR2 YFSETQ. This CDR3 region has 16 residues. The CDR3 DNA follows: TGCGCCAGCAGCTTGGGTGAGGGGGGTTCATCGGACATTCAGTACTTC. It yields the protein CASSLGEGGSSDIQYF.